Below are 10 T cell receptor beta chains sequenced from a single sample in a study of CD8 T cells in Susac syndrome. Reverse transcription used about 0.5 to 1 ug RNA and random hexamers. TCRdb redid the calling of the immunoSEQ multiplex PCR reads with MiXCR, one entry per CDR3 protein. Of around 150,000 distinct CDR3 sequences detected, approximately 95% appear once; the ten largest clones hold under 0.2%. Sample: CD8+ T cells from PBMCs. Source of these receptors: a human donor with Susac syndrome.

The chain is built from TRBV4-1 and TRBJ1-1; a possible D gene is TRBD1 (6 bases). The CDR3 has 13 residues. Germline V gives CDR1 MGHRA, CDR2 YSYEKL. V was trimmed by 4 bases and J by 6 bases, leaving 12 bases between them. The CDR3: CASSLNRASEAFF. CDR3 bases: TGCGCCAGCAGCCTGAACAGGGCCTCTGAAGCTTTCTTT.

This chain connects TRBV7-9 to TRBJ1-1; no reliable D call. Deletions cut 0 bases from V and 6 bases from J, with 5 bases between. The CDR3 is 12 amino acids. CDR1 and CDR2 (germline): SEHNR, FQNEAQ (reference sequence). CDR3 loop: CASSLARAEAFF. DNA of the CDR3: TGTGCCAGCAGCTTAGCGCGCGCTGAAGCTTTCTTT.

CDR3 region: CASSSELAPSSYNEQFF. The CDR3 DNA reads as TGTGCCAGCAGCTCGGAGCTAGCGCCCAGCTCCTACAATGAGCAGTTCTTC. This rearrangement joins TRBV11-2 to TRBJ2-1, with D possibly matching TRBD2 (6 bases). V was clipped by 4 bases and J by 0 bases, with 16 bases between them. This CDR3 comprises 17 residues. From germline, CDR1 is SGHAT and CDR2 FQNNGV.

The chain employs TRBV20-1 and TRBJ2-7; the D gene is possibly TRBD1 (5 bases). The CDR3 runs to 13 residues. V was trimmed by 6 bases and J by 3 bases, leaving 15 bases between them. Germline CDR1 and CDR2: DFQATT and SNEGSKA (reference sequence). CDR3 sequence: CSAPTGASYEQYF. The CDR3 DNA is TGCAGTGCCCCGACTGGGGCAAGCTACGAGCAGTACTTC.

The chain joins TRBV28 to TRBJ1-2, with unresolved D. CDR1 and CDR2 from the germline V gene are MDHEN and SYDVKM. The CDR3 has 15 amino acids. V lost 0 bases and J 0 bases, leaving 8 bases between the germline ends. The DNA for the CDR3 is TGTGCCAGCAGTTTATGGTACAGCACTAACTATGGCTACACCTTC. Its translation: CASSLWYSTNYGYTF.

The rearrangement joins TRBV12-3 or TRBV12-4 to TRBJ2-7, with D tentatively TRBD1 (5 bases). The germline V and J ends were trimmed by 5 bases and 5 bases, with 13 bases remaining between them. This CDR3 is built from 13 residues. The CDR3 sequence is CASSPRVLHEQYF. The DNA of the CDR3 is TGTGCCAGCAGTCCCAGGGTACTGCACGAGCAGTACTTC.

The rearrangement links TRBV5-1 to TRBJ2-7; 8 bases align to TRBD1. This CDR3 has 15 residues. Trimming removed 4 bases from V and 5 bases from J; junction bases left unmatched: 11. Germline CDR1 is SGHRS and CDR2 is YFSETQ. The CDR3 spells CASSVATGVKDEQYF. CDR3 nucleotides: TGCGCCAGCAGCGTGGCGACAGGGGTAAAAGACGAGCAGTACTTC.

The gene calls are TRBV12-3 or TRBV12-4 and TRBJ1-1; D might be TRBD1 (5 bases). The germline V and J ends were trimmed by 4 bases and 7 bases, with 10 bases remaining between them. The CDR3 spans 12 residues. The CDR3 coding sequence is TGTGCCAGCAGTTGGGGGGGTAATGAAGCTTTCTTT. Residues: CASSWGGNEAFF.

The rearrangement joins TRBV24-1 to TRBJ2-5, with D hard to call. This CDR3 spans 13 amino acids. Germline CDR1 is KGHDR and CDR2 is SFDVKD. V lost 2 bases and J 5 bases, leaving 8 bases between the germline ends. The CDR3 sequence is CATSDSPRETQYF. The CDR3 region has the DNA TGTGCCACCAGTGATTCCCCAAGGGAGACCCAGTACTTC.

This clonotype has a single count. The CDR3 region has the DNA TGTGCCAGTAGTATAGGTGACAATGAGCAGTTCTTC. Protein sequence: CASSIGDNEQFF. J is TRBJ2-1 and V is TRBV19; D remains unclear. Germline-derived CDR1 and CDR2 are LNHDA and SQIVND (reference sequence). Trimming left V 1 base short and J 5 bases short, with 3 bases between. This CDR3 comprises 12 residues.